The 9 T cell receptor beta chains reported below all come from one sample, sequenced in a study of blood T cells in healthy people across ages. A second PCR, run for about 6 to 12 cycles, used a sample-barcoded 5' primer plus a J-beta primer mix. TCRdb re-called the 5' RACE reads with MiXCR, one entry per CDR3 protein. The sample holds roughly 1.6 million distinct CDR3 sequences, about 35% seen once. Sequences were obtained from blood. These receptors all stem from a young woman in good health.

The rearrangement joins TRBV3-1 to TRBJ1-2, with D maybe TRBD1 (6 bases). The CDR3 covers 14 residues. Per germline, CDR1 LGHDT and CDR2 YNNKEL (reference sequence). V lost 3 bases and J 3 bases, leaving 11 bases between the germline ends. The CDR3 loop reads CASSHNGQHYGYTF. The CDR3 DNA reads TGTGCCAGCAGCCACAACGGACAGCACTATGGCTACACCTTC.

V is TRBV5-6 and J is TRBJ1-6; D is ambiguous. V was shortened by 0 bases and J by 9 bases, with 7 bases between the two germline ends. CDR3 length equals 13 residues. Germline values: CDR1 SGHDT, CDR2 YYEEEE. The CDR3 loop is CASSLAPTSPLHF. The CDR3 DNA reads TGTGCCAGCAGCTTGGCACCAACTTCACCCCTCCACTTT.

This clonotype was counted only a few times. The chain recombines TRBV28 with TRBJ2-7; 8 bases match TRBD1. The V gene's germline CDR1 is MDHEN and CDR2 SYDVKM. V trimming: 9 bases; J trimming: 2 bases; junction bases outside the gene matches: 6. CDR3 size: 13 residues. The CDR3 loop reads CASTGQDTYEQYF. CDR3 sequence (DNA): TGTGCCAGTACGGGACAGGATACCTACGAGCAGTACTTC.

The chain links TRBV29-1 to TRBJ2-3; maybe TRBD1 (6 bases). V was shortened by 7 bases and J by 0 bases, with 11 bases between the two germline ends. The germline gives CDR1 SQVTM, CDR2 ANQGSEA. The CDR3 covers 13 residues. CDR3 coding DNA: TGCAGCGATATCGGACAGAGCACAGATACGCAGTATTTT. Translating it yields CSDIGQSTDTQYF.

The chain is built from TRBV5-6 and TRBJ1-1; tentatively, D is TRBD1 (5 bases). The V and J ends lost 1 base and 0 bases respectively, with 16 bases between them. The germline CDR1 and CDR2 sequences are SGHDT and YYEEEE. This CDR3 is built from 17 residues. The CDR3 here is CASSLWGTSYMNTEAFF. The CDR3 DNA sequence: TGTGCCAGCAGCTTGTGGGGGACCTCCTACATGAACACTGAAGCTTTCTTT.

This chain uses TRBV7-3 with TRBJ1-2; D not certain. The CDR3 sequence is 16 residues long. The germline V gene has CDR1 SGHTA and CDR2 FQGTGA. Trimming shortened V by 6 bases and J by 0 bases, and 17 bases separated the two germline ends. The CDR3 bases are TGTGCCAGCAGTCCCCCCGGGCGGATAGCTAACTATGGCTACACCTTC. Translated, it gives CASSPPGRIANYGYTF.

This clonotype was recorded many times. The chain links TRBV4-1 to TRBJ2-7, with TRBD1 matching 8 bases. This CDR3 has 15 amino acids. V shed 1 base and J 3 bases; nucleotides not matched to a gene: 5. Germline-derived CDR1 and CDR2 are MGHRA and YSYEKL. The CDR3 reads CASSQARQGSYEQYF. In DNA form, the CDR3 reads TGCGCCAGCAGCCAAGCACGACAGGGGAGCTACGAGCAGTACTTC.

V usage is TRBV18 and J usage is TRBJ2-4; 14 nucleotides agree with TRBD2. V dropped 5 bases and J dropped 3; count of bases not matched to a gene: 9. CDR1 is KGHSH and CDR2 is LQKENI in the germline V gene. The CDR3 consists of 18 residues. The CDR3 DNA reads as TGTGCCAGCTCATCGGGACTAGCGGGAGTAGGGGTCAAAAACATTCAGTACTTC. Translating gives CASSSGLAGVGVKNIQYF.

This chain's CDR3 is CASSAVWGLSTDTQYF. DNA for the CDR3: TGTGCCAGCAGTGCGGTCTGGGGACTCAGCACAGATACGCAGTATTTT. The V and J genes are TRBV27 and TRBJ2-3; D is perhaps TRBD2 (6 bases). Germline CDR1 reads MNHEY; CDR2 reads SMNVEV (reference sequence). With 5 bases removed from V and 0 bases from J, the gap between germline ends came to 15 bases. The CDR3 loop spans 16 amino acids.